What follows are 3 T cell receptor beta chains derived from one specimen sequenced in a study of chemoradiotherapy in HPV16-positive cancers (dated by TCRdb to between 2021 and 2024). The library was prepared using the immunoSEQ multiplex PCR assay. TCRdb re-hosts the immuneACCESS table, in-frame sequences only. Its copies lack some clones; in the studies checked, an unresolved V gene accounts for under half of them, and the cause for the rest is not known. The sample table lists over 10,000 clones, 70% to 85% of them with a count of one. Of the sample, under 1.5% falls within the top ten clones. This sample was gathered from a patient who underwent chemoradiotherapy. All receptors derive from a human donor with HPV-associated anogenital cancer.

The CDR3 nucleotides read TGTGCCAGCGGGCCGGGCACCGCCTACGAGCAGTACTTC. It translates to CASGPGTAYEQYF. The V and J genes are TRBV25-1 and TRBJ2-7; D remains ambiguous. CDR1 is MGHDK and CDR2 is SYGVNS in the germline V gene. The CDR3 contains 13 residues. The germline V and J ends were trimmed by 8 bases and 2 bases, with 13 bases remaining between them.

The rearrangement joins TRBV7-2 to TRBJ2-3; TRBD1 aligns across 8 bases. Looked up from germline, CDR1 is SGHTA and CDR2 is FQGNSA. The ends lost 4 bases at V and 4 bases at J; junction bases unmatched: 4. There are 14 residues in the CDR3. The CDR3 is CASSSTGASDTQYF. The CDR3 region has the DNA TGTGCCAGCAGCTCGACAGGGGCCTCAGATACGCAGTATTTT. The full variable domain, its missing parts supplied by reference TRBV7-2 and TRBJ2-3, is GAGVSQSPSNKVTEKGKDVELRCDPISGHTALYWYRQSLGQGLEFLIYFQGNSAPDKSGLPSDRFSAERTGGSVSTLTIQRTQQEDSAVYLCASSSTGASDTQYFGPGTRLTVL.

This rearrangement joins TRBV18 to TRBJ2-5; TRBD1 matches at 8 bases. Per germline, CDR1 KGHSH and CDR2 LQKENI. The CDR3 covers 15 residues. Trimming cost V 1 base and J 1 base; bases outside gene matches: 2. CDR3 region: CASSPRQGAQETQYF. The CDR3 DNA sequence: TGTGCCAGCTCACCACGCCAGGGGGCCCAAGAGACCCAGTACTTC.